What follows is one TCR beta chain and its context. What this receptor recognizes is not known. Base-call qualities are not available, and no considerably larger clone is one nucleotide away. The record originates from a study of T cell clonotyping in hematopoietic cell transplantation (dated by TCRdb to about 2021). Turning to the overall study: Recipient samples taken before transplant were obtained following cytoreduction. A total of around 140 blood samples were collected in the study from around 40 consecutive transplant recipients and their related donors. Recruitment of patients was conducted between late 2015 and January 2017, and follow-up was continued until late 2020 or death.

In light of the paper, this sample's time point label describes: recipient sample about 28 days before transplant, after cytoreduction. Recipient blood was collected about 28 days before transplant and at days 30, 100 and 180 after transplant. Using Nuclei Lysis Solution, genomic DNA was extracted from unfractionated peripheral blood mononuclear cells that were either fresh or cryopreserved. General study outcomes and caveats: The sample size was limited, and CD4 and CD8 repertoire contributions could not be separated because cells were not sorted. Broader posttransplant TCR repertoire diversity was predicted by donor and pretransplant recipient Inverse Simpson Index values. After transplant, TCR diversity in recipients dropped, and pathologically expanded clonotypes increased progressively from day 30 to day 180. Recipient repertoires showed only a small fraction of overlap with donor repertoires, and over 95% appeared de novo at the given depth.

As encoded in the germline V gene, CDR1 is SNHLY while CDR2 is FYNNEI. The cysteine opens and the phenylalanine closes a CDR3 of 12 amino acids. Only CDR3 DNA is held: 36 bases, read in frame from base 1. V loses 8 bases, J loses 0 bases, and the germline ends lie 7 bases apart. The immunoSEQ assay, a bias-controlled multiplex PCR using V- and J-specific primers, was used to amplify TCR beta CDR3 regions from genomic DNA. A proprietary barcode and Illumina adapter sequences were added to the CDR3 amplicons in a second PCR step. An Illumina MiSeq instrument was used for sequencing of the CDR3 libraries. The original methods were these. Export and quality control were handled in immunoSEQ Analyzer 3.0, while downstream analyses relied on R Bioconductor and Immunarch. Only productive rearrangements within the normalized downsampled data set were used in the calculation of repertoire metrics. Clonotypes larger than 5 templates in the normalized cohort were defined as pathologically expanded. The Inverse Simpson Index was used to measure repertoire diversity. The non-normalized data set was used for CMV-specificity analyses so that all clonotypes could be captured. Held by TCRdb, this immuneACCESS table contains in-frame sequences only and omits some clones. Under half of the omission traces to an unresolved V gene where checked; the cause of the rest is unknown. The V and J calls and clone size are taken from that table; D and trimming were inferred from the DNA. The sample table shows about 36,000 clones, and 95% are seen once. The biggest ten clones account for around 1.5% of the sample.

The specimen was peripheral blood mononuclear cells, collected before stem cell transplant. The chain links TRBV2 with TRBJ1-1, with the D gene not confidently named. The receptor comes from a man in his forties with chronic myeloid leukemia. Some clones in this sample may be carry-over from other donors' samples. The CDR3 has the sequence CASSIMNTEAFF. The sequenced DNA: TGTGCCAGCTCGATCATGAACACTGAAGCTTTCTTT.